These T cell receptor beta chains were read from a single sample in a study of vaccination and CD4 T cells after COVID-19. TCRdb recomputed calls from the PCR reads with MiXCR, one row per CDR3 protein. Altogether tens of thousands of distinct CDR3 sequences are present, 45% to 60% being singletons, with the ten largest covering around 1%. The sample in question was CD4+ T cells from blood, obtained before SARS-CoV-2 vaccination. The receptors were sampled from a human donor who had recovered from COVID-19. Both conserved end residues are trimmed from each CDR3. Each record gives: V gene, CDR3 protein.

v_gene: TRBV7-8
CDR3aa: ASSLARTNNEQF

v_gene: TRBV7-3
CDR3aa: ASSRTTQETQY

v_gene: TRBV11-2
CDR3aa: ASSQGGRPDTQY

v_gene: TRBV2
CDR3aa: ASSAQRAGAETQY

v_gene: TRBV6-1
CDR3aa: ASSPNRDPSGNTIY

v_gene: TRBV6-1
CDR3aa: ATQGGVETQY

v_gene: TRBV5-4
CDR3aa: ASSLYGQPQH

v_gene: TRBV11-2
CDR3aa: ASSSLPGQGTYEQY

v_gene: TRBV11-2
CDR3aa: ASKGPKAPYEQY

v_gene: TRBV19
CDR3aa: ASIPSGANYGYT

v_gene: TRBV5-1
CDR3aa: ASSLAANQPQH

v_gene: TRBV4-2
CDR3aa: ASSQEAVTGELF

v_gene: TRBV15
CDR3aa: ATSRGRGPDEKLF

v_gene: TRBV7-2
CDR3aa: ASSKGQRETQY

v_gene: TRBV27
CDR3aa: ASSSLGGAAVEKLF

v_gene: TRBV20-1
CDR3aa: SATSRLNFSTDTQY

v_gene: TRBV20-1
CDR3aa: SARAWAASNEQY

v_gene: TRBV7-3
CDR3aa: ASSLQVSGANVLT

v_gene: TRBV20-1
CDR3aa: SVGQALTTYEQY

v_gene: TRBV20-1
CDR3aa: SARTPGLLPGELF

v_gene: TRBV10-1
CDR3aa: ASSDRPNPYNEQF

v_gene: TRBV6-1
CDR3aa: ASSDLAGRTSNYGYT

v_gene: TRBV2
CDR3aa: AGSQGIAGYT

v_gene: TRBV18
CDR3aa: ASSGGLGTYEQY

v_gene: TRBV7-2
CDR3aa: ASSLGSQGVYGYT

v_gene: TRBV28
CDR3aa: ASSQGLRNQPQH

v_gene: TRBV27
CDR3aa: ASQETQY

v_gene: TRBV30
CDR3aa: AWSEVNTGELF

v_gene: TRBV3-1
CDR3aa: ASSQAGGYT

v_gene: TRBV27
CDR3aa: ASGRQGWANEKLF

v_gene: TRBV5-4
CDR3aa: ASSQTGTSYEQY

v_gene: TRBV6-1
CDR3aa: ASSPGQGARYTQY

v_gene: TRBV12-5
CDR3aa: ASGLGGLQETQY

v_gene: TRBV20-1
CDR3aa: SASRNMNTEAF

v_gene: TRBV12-5
CDR3aa: ASGLVGVGELF

v_gene: TRBV7-9
CDR3aa: ASSFTGTNTEAF

v_gene: TRBV2
CDR3aa: ASRPRVLQETQY

v_gene: TRBV12-3/TRBV12-4
CDR3aa: ASSLAGVSYEQY

v_gene: TRBV11-3
CDR3aa: ASSLVCGGRDGELF

v_gene: TRBV11-2
CDR3aa: ASSRGQGAGNTIY